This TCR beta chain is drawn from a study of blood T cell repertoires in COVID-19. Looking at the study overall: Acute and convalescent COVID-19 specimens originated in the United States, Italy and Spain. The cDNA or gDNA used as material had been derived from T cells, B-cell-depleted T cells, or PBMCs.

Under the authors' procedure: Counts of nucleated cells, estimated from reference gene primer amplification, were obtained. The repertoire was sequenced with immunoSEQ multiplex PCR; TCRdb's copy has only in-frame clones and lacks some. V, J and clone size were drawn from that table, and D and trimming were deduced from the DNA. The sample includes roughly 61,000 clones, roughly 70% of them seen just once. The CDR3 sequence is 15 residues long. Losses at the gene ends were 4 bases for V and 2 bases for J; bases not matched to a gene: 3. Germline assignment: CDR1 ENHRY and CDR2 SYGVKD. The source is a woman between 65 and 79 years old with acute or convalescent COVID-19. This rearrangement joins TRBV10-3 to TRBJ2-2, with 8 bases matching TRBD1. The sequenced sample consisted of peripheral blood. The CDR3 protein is CAISVGQGNTGELFF. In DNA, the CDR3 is TGTGCCATCAGTGTTGGACAGGGAAACACCGGGGAGCTGTTTTTT.